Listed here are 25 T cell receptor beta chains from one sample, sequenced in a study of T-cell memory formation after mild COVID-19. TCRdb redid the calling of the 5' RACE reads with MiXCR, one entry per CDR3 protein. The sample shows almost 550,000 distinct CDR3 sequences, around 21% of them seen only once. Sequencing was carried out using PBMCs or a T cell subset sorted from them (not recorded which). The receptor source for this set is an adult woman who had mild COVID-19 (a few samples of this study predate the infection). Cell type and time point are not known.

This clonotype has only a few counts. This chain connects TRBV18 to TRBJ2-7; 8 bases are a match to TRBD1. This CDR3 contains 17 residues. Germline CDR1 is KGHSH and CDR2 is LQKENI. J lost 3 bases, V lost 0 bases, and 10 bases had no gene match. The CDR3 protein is CASSPPPGQDSLYEQYF. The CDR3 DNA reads TGTGCCAGCTCACCACCTCCGGGACAGGACTCCCTCTACGAGCAGTACTTC.

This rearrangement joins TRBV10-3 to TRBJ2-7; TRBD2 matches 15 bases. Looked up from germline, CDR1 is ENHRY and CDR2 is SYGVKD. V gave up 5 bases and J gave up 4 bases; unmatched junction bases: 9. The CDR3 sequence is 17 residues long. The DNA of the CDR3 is TGTGCCATCAGTACCCCGGGACTAGCGGGAGGTCGGTACGAGCAGTACTTC. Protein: CAISTPGLAGGRYEQYF.

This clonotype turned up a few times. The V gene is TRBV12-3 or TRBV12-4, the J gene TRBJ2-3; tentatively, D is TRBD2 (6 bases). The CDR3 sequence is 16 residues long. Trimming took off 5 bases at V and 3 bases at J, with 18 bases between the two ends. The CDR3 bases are TGTGCCAGCAGTGCCGCAAGTTACGGGGGAACAGATACGCAGTATTTT. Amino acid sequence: CASSAASYGGTDTQYF.

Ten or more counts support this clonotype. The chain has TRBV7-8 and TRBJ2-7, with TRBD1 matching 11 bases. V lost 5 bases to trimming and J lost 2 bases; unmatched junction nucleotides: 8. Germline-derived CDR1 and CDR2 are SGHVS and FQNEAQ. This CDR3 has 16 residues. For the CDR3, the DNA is TGTGCCAGCAGCAACCCCGGACAGGGGGCCACCTACGAGCAGTACTTC. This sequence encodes CASSNPGQGATYEQYF.

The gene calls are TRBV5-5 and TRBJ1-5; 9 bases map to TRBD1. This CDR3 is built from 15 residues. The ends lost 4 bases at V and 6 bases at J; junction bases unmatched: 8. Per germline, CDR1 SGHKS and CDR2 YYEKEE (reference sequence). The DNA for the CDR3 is TGTGCCAGCAGCCCGGGGGACAGGGATTCTCAGCCCCAGCATTTT. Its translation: CASSPGDRDSQPQHF. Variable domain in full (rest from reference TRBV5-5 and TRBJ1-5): DAGVTQSPTHLIKTRGQQVTLRCSPISGHKSVSWYQQVLGQGPQFIFQYYEKEERGRGNFPDRFSARQFPNYSSELNVNALLLGDSALYLCASSPGDRDSQPQHFGDGTRLSIL.

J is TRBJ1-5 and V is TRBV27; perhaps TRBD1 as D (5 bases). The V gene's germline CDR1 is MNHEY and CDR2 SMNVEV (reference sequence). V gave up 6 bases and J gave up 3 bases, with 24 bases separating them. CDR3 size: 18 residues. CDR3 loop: CASSPRAVGEPFNQPQHF. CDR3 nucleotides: TGTGCCAGCAGCCCCCGGGCAGTGGGGGAGCCCTTCAATCAGCCCCAGCATTTT.

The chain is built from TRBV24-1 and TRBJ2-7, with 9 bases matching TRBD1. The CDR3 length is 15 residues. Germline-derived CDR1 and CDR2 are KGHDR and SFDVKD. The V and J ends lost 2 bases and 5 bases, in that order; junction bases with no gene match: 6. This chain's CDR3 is CATSDSRTGVNEQYF. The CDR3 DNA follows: TGTGCCACCAGTGATTCGAGGACAGGGGTAAACGAGCAGTACTTC.

In nucleotides, the CDR3 is TGTGCCAGCAGAACGGGAGAGGGGAATGAGCAGTTCTTC. It encodes CASRTGEGNEQFF. The V call is TRBV12-3 or TRBV12-4, the J call TRBJ2-1, with D perhaps matching TRBD2 (6 bases). This CDR3 contains 13 residues. Trimming shortened V by 6 bases and J by 7 bases, and 13 bases separated the two germline ends.

CDR3 nucleotide sequence: TGTGCCAGCAGCTTAAAAGCGGGTAATTCCGGGGAGCTGTTTTTT. Encoded protein: CASSLKAGNSGELFF. The rearrangement links TRBV7-2 to TRBJ2-2, with D perhaps TRBD2 (6 bases). V lost 2 bases and J 6 bases, leaving 13 bases between the germline ends. This CDR3 contains 15 residues. CDR1 and CDR2 (germline): SGHTA, FQGNSA.

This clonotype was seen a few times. The CDR3 DNA is TGTGCCAGTATCAGGGAACGATCATGGACTAACACTGAAGCTTTCTTT. Its translation: CASIRERSWTNTEAFF. The V and J genes are TRBV19 and TRBJ1-1, with D perhaps TRBD1 (5 bases). CDR1 and CDR2 (germline): LNHDA, SQIVND (reference sequence). The CDR3 totals 16 residues. The V end lost 7 bases, the J end lost 2 bases, and 20 bases lay between the germline ends.

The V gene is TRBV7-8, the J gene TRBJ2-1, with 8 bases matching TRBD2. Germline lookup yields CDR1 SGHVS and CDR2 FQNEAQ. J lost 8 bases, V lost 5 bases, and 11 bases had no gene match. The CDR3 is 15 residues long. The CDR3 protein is CASSLGGGTGYEQFF. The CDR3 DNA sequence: TGTGCCAGCAGCCTCGGCGGGGGGACGGGTTATGAGCAGTTCTTC.

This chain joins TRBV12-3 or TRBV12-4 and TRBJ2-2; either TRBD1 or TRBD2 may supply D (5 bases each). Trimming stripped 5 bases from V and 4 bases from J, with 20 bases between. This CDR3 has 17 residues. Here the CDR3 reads CASSPSRGRLSTGELFF. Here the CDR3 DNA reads TGTGCCAGCAGTCCTTCTCGGGGCCGTCTTAGCACCGGGGAGCTGTTTTTT.

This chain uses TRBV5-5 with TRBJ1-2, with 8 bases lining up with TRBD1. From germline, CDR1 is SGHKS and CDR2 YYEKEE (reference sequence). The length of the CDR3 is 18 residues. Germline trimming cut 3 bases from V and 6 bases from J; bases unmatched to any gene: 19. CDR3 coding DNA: TGTGCCAGCAGCTCCATTAGCCCCACACAGGGGGATATGCATGGCTACACCTTC. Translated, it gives CASSSISPTQGDMHGYTF.

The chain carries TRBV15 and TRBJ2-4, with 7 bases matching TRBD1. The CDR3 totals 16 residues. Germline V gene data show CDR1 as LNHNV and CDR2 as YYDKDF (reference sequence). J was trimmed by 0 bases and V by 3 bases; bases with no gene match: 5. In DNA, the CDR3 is TGTGCCACCAGCAGGGACAGGAGGCTAGCCAAAAACATTCAGTACTTC. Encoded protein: CATSRDRRLAKNIQYF.

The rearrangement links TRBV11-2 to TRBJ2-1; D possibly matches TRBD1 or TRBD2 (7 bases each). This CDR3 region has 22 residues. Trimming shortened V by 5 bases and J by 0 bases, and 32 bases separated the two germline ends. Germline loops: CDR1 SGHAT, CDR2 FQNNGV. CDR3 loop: CASSTRFGASGQDPFSYNEQFF. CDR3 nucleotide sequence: TGTGCCAGCAGCACACGCTTCGGGGCTAGCGGACAGGATCCCTTCTCCTACAATGAGCAGTTCTTC. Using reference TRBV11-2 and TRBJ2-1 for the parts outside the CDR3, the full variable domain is EAGVAQSPRYKIIEKRQSVAFWCNPISGHATLYWYQQILGQGPKLLIQFQNNGVVDDSQLPKDRFSAERLKGVDSTLKIQPAKLEDSAVYLCASSTRFGASGQDPFSYNEQFFGPGTRLTVL.

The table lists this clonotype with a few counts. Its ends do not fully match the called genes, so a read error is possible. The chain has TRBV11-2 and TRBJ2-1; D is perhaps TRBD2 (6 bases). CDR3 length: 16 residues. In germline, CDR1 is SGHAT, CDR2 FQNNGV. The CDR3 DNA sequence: TGTGCCAGCAGCCCCCAGGAGGGGTACCTCGACAATAAGCAGTTCTTC. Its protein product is CASSPQEGYLDNKQFF.

CDR3 residues: CASGTHLAPYEQYF. CDR3 sequence (DNA): TGTGCCAGCGGCACCCATCTAGCGCCCTACGAGCAGTACTTC. The J gene is TRBJ2-7, the V gene TRBV12-3 or TRBV12-4, with D maybe TRBD2 (6 bases). The length of the CDR3 is 14 residues. The V end was cut by 8 bases, the J end by 2 bases, with 16 bases between.

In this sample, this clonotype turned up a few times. As DNA, the CDR3 is TGTGCCAGCAGCCTATCGACAGGGCAAAACTATGGCTACACCTTC. It yields the protein CASSLSTGQNYGYTF. V usage is TRBV7-9 and J usage is TRBJ1-2, with 7 bases that match TRBD1. In germline, CDR1 is SEHNR, CDR2 FQNEAQ (reference sequence). This CDR3 comprises 15 residues. With 5 bases clipped from V and 2 bases from J, the junction kept 8 bases outside the gene matches.

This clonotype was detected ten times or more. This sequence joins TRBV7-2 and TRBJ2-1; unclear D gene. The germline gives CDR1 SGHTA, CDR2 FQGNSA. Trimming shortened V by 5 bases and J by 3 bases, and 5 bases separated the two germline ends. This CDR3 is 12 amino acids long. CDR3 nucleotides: TGTGCCAGCAGCCTATACTACAATGAGCAGTTCTTC. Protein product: CASSLYYNEQFF.

The CDR3 reads CSARDSRYLAGGYNEQFF. The CDR3 nucleotides read TGCAGTGCTAGAGATTCGAGATACCTAGCGGGGGGTTACAATGAGCAGTTCTTC. This chain connects TRBV20-1 to TRBJ2-1; the match to TRBD2 covers 11 bases. Germline trimming cut 0 bases from V and 4 bases from J; bases unmatched to any gene: 11. CDR3 size: 18 residues. Germline V lookup: CDR1 DFQATT, CDR2 SNEGSKA (reference sequence).

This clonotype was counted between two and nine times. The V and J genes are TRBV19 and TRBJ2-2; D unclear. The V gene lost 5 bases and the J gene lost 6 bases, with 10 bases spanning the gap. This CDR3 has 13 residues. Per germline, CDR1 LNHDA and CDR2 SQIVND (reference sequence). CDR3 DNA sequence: TGTGCCAGTAGTTTGTCGGGCCCCGGGGAGCTGTTTTTT. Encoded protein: CASSLSGPGELFF.

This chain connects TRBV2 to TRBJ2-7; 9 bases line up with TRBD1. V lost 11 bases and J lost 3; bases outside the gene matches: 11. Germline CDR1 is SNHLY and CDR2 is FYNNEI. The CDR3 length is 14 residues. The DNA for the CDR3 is TGTGCCGGGGAGTCCGGGACAGGGATCTACGAGCAGTACGTC. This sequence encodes CAGESGTGIYEQYV.

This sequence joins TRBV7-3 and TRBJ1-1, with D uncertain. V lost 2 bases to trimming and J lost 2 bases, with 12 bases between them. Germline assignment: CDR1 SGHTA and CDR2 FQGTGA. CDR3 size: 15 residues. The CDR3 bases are TGTGCCAGCAGCTTATACCGGGTCCCTAACACTGAAGCTTTCTTT. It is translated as CASSLYRVPNTEAFF.

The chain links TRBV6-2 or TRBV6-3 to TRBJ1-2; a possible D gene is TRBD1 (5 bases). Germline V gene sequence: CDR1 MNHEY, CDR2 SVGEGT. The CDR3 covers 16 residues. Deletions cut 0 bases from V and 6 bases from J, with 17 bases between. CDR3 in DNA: TGTGCCAGCAGTTACTCTCCCAACCGGGACGGCCATGGCTACACCTTC. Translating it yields CASSYSPNRDGHGYTF.

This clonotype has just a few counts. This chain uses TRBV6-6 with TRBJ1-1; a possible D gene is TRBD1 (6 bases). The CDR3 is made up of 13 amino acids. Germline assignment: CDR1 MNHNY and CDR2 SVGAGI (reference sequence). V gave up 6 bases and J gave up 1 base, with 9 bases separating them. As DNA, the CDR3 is TGTGCCAGCAGGACACAGGGGAACACTGAAGCTTTCTTT. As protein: CASRTQGNTEAFF.